One and the same sample provided the 13 T cell receptor beta chains below, sequenced in a study of blood T cell repertoires in COVID-19. This table comes from immunoSEQ multiplex PCR, and its TCRdb copy is limited to in-frame clones, with some not included. There are around 190,000 clones in the sample; around 83% occur only once, and 4.9% lies in the top ten. Material for sequencing was peripheral blood. These receptors came from an elderly woman with acute or convalescent COVID-19.

In this sample, this clone turned up once. With only one base between it and a far larger clone, this is likely a read error. The V call is TRBV27, the J call TRBJ2-7; D gene uncertain. CDR1 MNHEY and CDR2 SMNVEV come from the germline V gene (reference sequence). The V and J ends lost 8 bases and 0 bases respectively, with 11 bases between them. This CDR3 is 13 amino acids long. CDR3 sequence (DNA): TGTGCCAGCTGTTCAGACATCTCCTACGAGCAGTACTTC. This sequence encodes CASCSDISYEQYF.

This clone was recorded only once. V gene TRBV10-3 combines with J gene TRBJ1-2, with TRBD1 matching over 11 bases. This CDR3 contains 16 residues. Germline V gene lookup returns CDR1 ENHRY and CDR2 SYGVKD. Trimming removed 6 bases from V and 4 bases from J; junction bases left unmatched: 10. CDR3: CAIRTGQGARSYGYTF. The CDR3 nucleotides are TGTGCCATCAGGACCGGACAGGGGGCAAGGAGCTATGGCTACACCTTC.

Concerning this clone: The sample contains more than one DNA sequence encoding this CDR3. The gene calls are TRBV9 and TRBJ2-7; D perhaps matches TRBD1 (6 bases). Germline CDR1 SGDLS, CDR2 YYNGEE. This CDR3 has 14 residues. Trimming stripped 0 bases from V and 4 bases from J, with 11 bases between. Here the CDR3 DNA reads TGTGCCAGCAGCGTAGAACAGGGTAGTTACGAGCAGTACTTC. Its translation is CASSVEQGSYEQYF.

The V gene is TRBV2, the J gene TRBJ2-5; D not resolved. Trimming left V 7 bases short and J 5 bases short, with 8 bases between. Germline CDR1 is SNHLY and CDR2 is FYNNEI. The CDR3 is made up of 11 amino acids. The CDR3: CASKALETQYF. The CDR3 coding sequence is TGTGCCAGCAAAGCGCTGGAGACCCAGTACTTC.

Concerning this clone: At one boundary the junction diverges from the germline segment, which might be a read error. J is TRBJ2-1 and V is TRBV19; 9 positions match TRBD2. This CDR3 contains 15 residues. CDR1 is LNHDA, CDR2 SQIVND, per germline (reference sequence). The CDR3 nucleotides read TGTGCCAGTAGTGACCGGGCGGGAGGGGGCAATGTGCAGTTCTTC. Protein sequence: CASSDRAGGGNVQFF.

The chain uses TRBV27 and TRBJ2-3; D is uncertain. Trimming took 3 bases from V and 1 from J, leaving 11 bases between them. Germline V gene sequence: CDR1 MNHEY, CDR2 SMNVEV (reference sequence). The length of the CDR3 is 15 residues. CDR3 residues: CASSLITERTDTQYF. CDR3 in DNA: TGTGCCAGCAGTTTGATTACCGAGCGCACAGATACGCAGTATTTT.

The chain carries TRBV19 and TRBJ1-2; no definite D call. There are 13 residues in the CDR3. V dropped 3 bases and J dropped 5 bases, with 10 bases sitting between them. CDR1 LNHDA and CDR2 SQIVND come from the germline V gene (reference sequence). In DNA form, the CDR3 reads TGTGCCAGTAGTATTGGAGGACGATATGGCTACACCTTC. Translation: CASSIGGRYGYTF.

This rearrangement joins TRBV27 to TRBJ1-6; tentative D call: TRBD1 (5 bases). This CDR3 has 17 residues. The V end was cut by 5 bases, the J end by 0 bases, with 14 bases between. Looked up from germline, CDR1 is MNHEY and CDR2 is SMNVEV (reference sequence). The CDR3 here is CASSARETGSYNSPLHF. The CDR3 region has the DNA TGTGCCAGCAGTGCAAGGGAAACAGGCTCCTATAATTCACCCCTCCACTTT.

This clone was picked up a small number of times. The chain combines TRBV7-2 with TRBJ1-1; D not resolved. The V end lost 1 base, the J end lost 4 bases, and 10 bases lay between the germline ends. CDR3 length equals 14 residues. Per the germline V gene, CDR1 is SGHTA and CDR2 is FQGNSA. Here the CDR3 DNA reads TGTGCCAGCAGCTTAGGCCCTTCAGGCACTGAAGCTTTCTTT. This encodes CASSLGPSGTEAFF.

This chain joins TRBV6-5 and TRBJ1-4; no clear D. This CDR3 comprises 13 residues. V dropped 0 bases and J dropped 8 bases, with 7 bases sitting between them. Looked up from germline, CDR1 is MNHEY and CDR2 is SVGAGI. The CDR3 DNA follows: TGTGCCAGCAGTTACTCCCCGGGGGAAAAACTGTTTTTT. Its protein is CASSYSPGEKLFF.

The chain couples TRBV6-6 to TRBJ1-2, with D possibly matching TRBD1 (6 bases). CDR1 is MNHNY, CDR2 SVGAGI, per germline (reference sequence). Deletions cut 5 bases from V and 5 bases from J, with 15 bases between. The CDR3 length is 14 residues. The CDR3 here is CASSRVGGAYGYTF. The CDR3, as DNA: TGTGCCAGCAGTCGGGTGGGGGGGGCTTATGGCTACACCTTC.

Remarks on this clone: One junction end does not reproduce the germline sequence, and a read error may be involved. DNA of the CDR3: TGCGCCAGCAGCTCGGGGGGGGGCGCCTCCTTC. Translation: CASSSGGGASF. The gene calls are TRBV4-3 and TRBJ1-2; TRBD1 is a possible D gene (6 bases). The CDR3 extends over 11 amino acids. CDR1 and CDR2 from the germline V gene are LGHNA and YSLEER.

V and J are TRBV2 and TRBJ2-7; D is uncertain. The CDR3 has 12 residues. CDR1 is SNHLY and CDR2 is FYNNEI in the germline V gene. Trimming cost V 8 bases and J 3 bases, with 11 bases left between them. The CDR3, as DNA: TGTGCCAGCCTTATGACGGGCTACGAGCAGTACTTC. Its protein product is CASLMTGYEQYF.